The clone carrying this T cell receptor (beta chain) was detected once. Its antigen is still unknown. The junction does not match germline at one end; this may be a read error. The CDR3 has 14 residues. Germline V gene lookup returns CDR1 MGHRA and CDR2 YSYEKL. No cell sorting was done before RNA was extracted from the tissue. This record comes from a study of tumor and adjacent non-tumor tissue in lung cancer. Study-wide background: Histology: around 13 adenocarcinoma, a couple of squamous cell carcinoma, 1 small cell lung cancer. Study outcomes and limitations: In normal lung, the top 100 clones were significantly more dominant than in tumor.

A modified ARM-PCR protocol with three rounds of nested PCR amplified TCRbeta. TCRdb processed the multiplex PCR reads anew with MiXCR; each CDR3 protein has one entry. The sample includes approximately 90,000 distinct CDR3 sequences, roughly 70% of them seen just once. The sample was lung tumor tissue. The chain is built from TRBV4-1 and TRBJ1-2; 8 nucleotides match TRBD1. The sequence came from a man aged 55 to 69 with non-small cell lung cancer. CDR3 nucleotides: TGCGTCAGCAGCCAGGCAGGGGGCGCGGAGGGTTATACCTTC. Amino acid sequence: CVSSQAGGAEGYTF.